The present T cell receptor beta chain was sequenced within a study of blood T cell repertoires in COVID-19. At the level of the study: The cDNA or gDNA used as material had been derived from T cells, B-cell-depleted T cells, or PBMCs.

The CDR3 runs 16 residues. The germline CDR1 and CDR2 sequences are SGHNT and YYREEE (reference sequence). The ends lost 3 bases at V and 2 bases at J; junction bases unmatched: 8. Per the study methods: It was from reference gene primer amplification that nucleated cell counts were estimated. Here immunoSEQ multiplex PCR was the method, and the copy in TCRdb shows in-frame clones only, minus some. Clone size and V and J calls were adopted from that table, with D and trimming inferred from the DNA. The sample includes approximately 300,000 clones, approximately 80% seen only once; the top ten take around 3.9%.

The source material was peripheral blood. This chain uses TRBV5-4 with TRBJ1-2, with 9 nucleotides matching TRBD1. This TCR was recovered from a woman in her fifties or sixties with active or convalescent COVID-19. CDR3 residues: CASSWISGTGNYGYTF. Here the CDR3 DNA reads TGTGCCAGCAGCTGGATCTCCGGGACAGGGAACTATGGCTACACCTTC. Complete variable domain (other parts from reference TRBV5-4 and TRBJ1-2): ETGVTQSPTHLIKTRGQQVTLRCSSQSGHNTVSWYQQALGQGPQFIFQYYREEENGRGNFPPRFSGLQFPNYSSELNVNALELDDSALYLCASSWISGTGNYGYTFGSGTRLTVV.